Described below is a single T cell receptor (beta chain) sequence and its context. The data are from a study of blood T cell repertoires in COVID-19. The CDR3 contains 15 residues. Per germline, CDR1 SGHNT and CDR2 YYREEE (reference sequence). The germline V and J ends were trimmed by 0 bases and 5 bases, with 14 bases remaining between them. Sequencing was performed with immunoSEQ multiplex PCR; in TCRdb, only in-frame clones are kept and a portion is missing. The table has approximately 240,000 clones, over 75% seen once. The clonotype was recovered from a woman between 40 and 55 years old who had recovered from COVID-19. The chain uses TRBV5-4 and TRBJ1-2; D might be TRBD1 (5 bases). The sequencing input was peripheral blood. The CDR3 spells CASSLAGGALYGYTF. Here the CDR3 DNA reads TGTGCCAGCAGCTTGGCCGGCGGGGCCCTATATGGCTACACCTTC.